This T cell receptor (beta chain) came from a study of cytomegalovirus exposure and HLA in healthy donors. About the study: Earlier, approximately 180 million T cells were analyzed, and 117 million unique TCR beta sequences were found among them. Among the approximately 410 genotyped donors, about 81% were placed in the Caucasian-associated ancestry cluster. The study's findings and limits: TRBV6-2, TRBV6-3 and other indistinguishable V segments were excluded. TCR beta sequences numbering under 20,000 were associated with HLA alleles at 0.05 false discovery rate in a later analysis.

This CDR3 region has 15 residues. Losses at the gene ends were 0 bases for V and 3 bases for J; bases not matched to a gene: 4. In germline, CDR1 is SGHRS, CDR2 YFSETQ. This clone was counted a few times. Its cognate antigen is unknown. This PCR relied on a set of 60 Vbeta primers and 13 Jbeta primers. The table came from immunoSEQ multiplex PCR; TCRdb's copy has only in-frame clones and leaves some out. Seen here are 55,000 to 80,000 clones, just under 80% observed once, and the top ten hold more than 7.5%. The source of this sequence is a man in his forties or fifties in good health and CMV-seronegative. This sequence joins TRBV5-1 and TRBJ1-2; 8 bases map to TRBD1. The sample consisted of PBMCs. The chain's CDR3 is CASSLDPGQDYGYTF. The CDR3 bases are TGCGCCAGCAGCTTGGACCCGGGACAGGACTATGGCTACACCTTC.